What follows are 11 T cell receptor beta chains derived from one specimen sequenced in a study of T cells after yellow fever vaccination. From the 5' RACE reads, TCRdb called clonotypes with MiXCR, one entry per CDR3 protein. The sample holds 300,000 to 350,000 distinct CDR3 sequences, 3.5% to 5% seen once. This material consisted of PBMCs, taken 15 days after the yellow fever booster vaccination. Receptor source: a man aged 18 to 29 who received the YFV17D yellow fever vaccine.

This clonotype was counted between two and nine times. V gene TRBV6-5 combines with J gene TRBJ2-1; 11 bases align to TRBD2. The CDR3 has 16 amino acids. Germline V gene lookup returns CDR1 MNHEY and CDR2 SVGAGI. V shed 2 bases, J shed 9 bases, and the junction held 9 bases outside the gene matches. This CDR3 is CASSYVSGGAGGEQFF. The CDR3 DNA is TGTGCCAGCAGTTACGTTAGCGGGGGGGCCGGGGGTGAGCAGTTCTTC.

There are many counts of this clonotype. The chain combines TRBV6-5 with TRBJ1-5; a weak D match, TRBD1 (6 bases). The CDR3 covers 14 residues. Trimming took 2 bases from V and 5 from J, leaving 10 bases between them. The V gene's germline CDR1 is MNHEY and CDR2 SVGAGI. This chain's CDR3 is CASSYEEGDQPQHF. The CDR3 nucleotides are TGTGCCAGCAGTTACGAGGAGGGGGATCAGCCCCAGCATTTT.

This clonotype turned up a few times. CDR3 coding DNA: TGTGCCAGCAGTTATTCAGCGGGGGGGCTCAATGAGCAGTTCTTC. Encoded protein: CASSYSAGGLNEQFF. This chain links TRBV12-3 or TRBV12-4 with TRBJ2-1; 10 nucleotides align to TRBD2. This CDR3 has 15 residues. Trimming removed 4 bases from V and 6 bases from J; junction bases left unmatched: 6.

This clonotype was observed a few times. J is TRBJ2-2 and V is TRBV27; TRBD2 is a possible D gene (5 bases). Trimming pared 9 bases from V and 0 bases from J, leaving 8 bases between. Germline V gene sequence: CDR1 MNHEY, CDR2 SMNVEV (reference sequence). CDR3 length: 13 residues. The CDR3 DNA follows: TGTGCCAGTGCCGGGACGAACACCGGGGAGCTGTTTTTT. Protein product: CASAGTNTGELFF.

This clonotype was counted at least ten times. The J gene is TRBJ1-5, the V gene TRBV27; D might be TRBD1 (6 bases). Germline CDR1 and CDR2: MNHEY and SMNVEV (reference sequence). The CDR3 is 13 amino acids. Trimming took off 6 bases at V and 7 bases at J, with 13 bases between the two ends. The CDR3 region is CASRTGPGQPQHF. In nucleotides, the CDR3 is TGTGCCAGCAGGACAGGTCCCGGGCAGCCCCAGCATTTT.

This clonotype was recorded many times. This chain joins TRBV7-9 and TRBJ1-6; no firm D call. Trimming stripped 1 base from V and 9 bases from J, with 4 bases between. From germline, CDR1 is SEHNR and CDR2 FQNEAQ (reference sequence). CDR3 length: 12 residues. CDR3 sequence (DNA): TGTGCCAGCAGCTTAGGGGCTTCACCCCTCCACTTT. This sequence encodes CASSLGASPLHF.

This clonotype came up a few times. The chain is built from TRBV15 and TRBJ1-5; tentative D call: TRBD1 (5 bases). Germline V CDR1 and CDR2: LNHNV, YYDKDF (reference sequence). This CDR3 region has 15 residues. Trimming cost V 5 bases and J 0 bases, with 11 bases left between them. DNA of the CDR3: TGTGCCACCAGCGGAAGGGGTTATAGCAATCAGCCCCAGCATTTT. It is translated as CATSGRGYSNQPQHF.

This clonotype was seen ten or more times. The genes are TRBV20-1 and TRBJ2-5; 7 bases line up with TRBD1. Unmatched junction bases numbered 6, after V lost 1 base and J lost 4 bases. The CDR3 covers 14 residues. Germline lookup yields CDR1 DFQATT and CDR2 SNEGSKA (reference sequence). CDR3 in amino acids: CSARGRTGLETQYF. CDR3 nucleotide sequence: TGCAGTGCTAGAGGCCGGACAGGATTAGAGACCCAGTACTTC.

This clonotype has more than one count but fewer than ten. The chain is built from TRBV28 and TRBJ1-5; unclear D gene. Per the germline V gene, CDR1 is MDHEN and CDR2 is SYDVKM. The CDR3 spans 13 residues. V was shortened by 3 bases and J by 6 bases, with 9 bases between the two germline ends. CDR3 DNA sequence: TGTGCCAGCAGTTTTCTCCCTGCTCAGCCCCAGCATTTT. This gives the protein CASSFLPAQPQHF.

V is TRBV12-3 or TRBV12-4 and J is TRBJ1-1; D is possibly TRBD1 (5 bases). Trimming shortened V by 8 bases and J by 8 bases, and 24 bases separated the two germline ends. The length of the CDR3 is 15 residues. The CDR3 spells CASSLGPGPVSEAFF. The CDR3 DNA sequence: TGTGCCAGCTCACTGGGGCCGGGACCCGTATCGGAAGCTTTCTTT.

This clonotype came up many times. The chain has TRBV6-2 or TRBV6-3 and TRBJ2-1; TRBD1 is a possible D gene (6 bases). This CDR3 comprises 12 residues. CDR1 is MNHEY and CDR2 is SVGEGT in the germline V gene. V lost 7 bases and J lost 13, with 17 bases in between. CDR3 region: CASTPGTKFQFF. CDR3 nucleotide sequence: TGTGCCAGCACCCCCGGGACAAAGTTTCAGTTCTTC.